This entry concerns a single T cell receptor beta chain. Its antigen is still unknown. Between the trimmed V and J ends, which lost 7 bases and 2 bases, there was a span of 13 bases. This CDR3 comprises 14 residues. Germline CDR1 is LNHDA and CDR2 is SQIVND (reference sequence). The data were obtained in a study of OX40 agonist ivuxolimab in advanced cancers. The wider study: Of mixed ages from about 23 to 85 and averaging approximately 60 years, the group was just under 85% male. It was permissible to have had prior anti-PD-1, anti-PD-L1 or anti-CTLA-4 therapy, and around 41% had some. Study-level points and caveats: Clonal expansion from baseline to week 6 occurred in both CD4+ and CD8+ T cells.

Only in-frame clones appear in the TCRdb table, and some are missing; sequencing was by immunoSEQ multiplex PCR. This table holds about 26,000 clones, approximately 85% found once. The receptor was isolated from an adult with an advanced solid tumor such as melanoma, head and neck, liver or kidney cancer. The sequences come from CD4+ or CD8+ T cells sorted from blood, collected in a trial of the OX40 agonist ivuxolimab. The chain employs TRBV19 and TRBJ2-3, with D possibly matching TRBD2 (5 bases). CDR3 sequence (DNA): TGTGCCAGTAAGGCCCGGGGTGACACAGATACGCAGTATTTT. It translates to CASKARGDTDTQYF.